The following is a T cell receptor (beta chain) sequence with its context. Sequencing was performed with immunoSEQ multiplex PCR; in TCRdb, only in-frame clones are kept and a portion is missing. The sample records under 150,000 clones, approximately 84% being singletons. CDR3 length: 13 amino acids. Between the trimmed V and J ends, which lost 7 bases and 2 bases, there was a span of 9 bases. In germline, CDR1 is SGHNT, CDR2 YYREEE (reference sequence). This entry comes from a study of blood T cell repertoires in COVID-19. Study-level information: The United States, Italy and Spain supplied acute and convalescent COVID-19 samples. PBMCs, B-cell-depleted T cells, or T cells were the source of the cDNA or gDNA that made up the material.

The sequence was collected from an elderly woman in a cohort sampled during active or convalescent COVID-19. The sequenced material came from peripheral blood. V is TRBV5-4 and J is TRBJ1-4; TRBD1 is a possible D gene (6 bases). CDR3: CASGGATNEKLFF. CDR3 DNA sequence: TGTGCCAGCGGGGGGGCTACTAATGAAAAACTGTTTTTT.